The rows below give T cell receptor beta chains drawn from one sample of a study of cytomegalovirus exposure and HLA in healthy donors. TCRdb keeps only in-frame clones here, not all; method: immunoSEQ multiplex PCR. There are roughly 200,000 clones in the sample; 75% to 85% occur only once, and about 4% lies in the top ten. The sample was PBMCs. These TCRs come from a woman aged 60-75 years in good health and CMV-seropositive. Both conserved end residues are part of each CDR3. D genes are given only for firm matches. A clone size is listed for some rows: how often the clone was seen (once, few, many), or a class if it is expanded.

v_call,d_call,j_call,clone_size,cdr3_nt,cdr3_aa
TRBV6-5,-,TRBJ1-4,-,TGTGCCAGCAGTTACTCAGGGGGACGGACGGGTAAAAAACTGTTTTTT,CASSYSGGRTGKKLFF
TRBV30,-,TRBJ2-1,-,TGTGCCTGGAGTGTAACATGGGGGGGCGCCTACAATGAGCAGTTCTTC,CAWSVTWGGAYNEQFF
TRBV9,TRBD1,TRBJ1-3,-,TGTGCCAGCAGCGTAGAGACAGGGAGAGCGACCGGAAACACCATATATTTT,CASSVETGRATGNTIYF
TRBV7-3,TRBD2,TRBJ2-1,-,TGTGCCAGCAGCCCCCGGACTAGCGGCCTGAACCACAATGAGCAGTTCTTC,CASSPRTSGLNHNEQFF
TRBV30,-,TRBJ1-3,-,TGTGCCTGGAGTCTGGGGCCAGGAAACACCATATATTTT,CAWSLGPGNTIYF
TRBV12-5,-,TRBJ1-1,-,TGTGCTAGTGGTTTGAGCAAGAACACTGAAGCTTTCTTT,CASGLSKNTEAFF
TRBV2,-,TRBJ1-6,few,TGTGCCAGTCACGGGTTTAATTCACCCCTCCACTTT,CASHGFNSPLHF
TRBV11-2,-,TRBJ2-7,-,TGTGCCAGCAGAAATTTACAGGGTGGCACCGAGCAGTACTTC,CASRNLQGGTEQYF
TRBV30,TRBD1,TRBJ1-1,-,TGTGCCCGGAGACTCTTAGGACAGGGTGCTGAAGCTTTCTTT,CARRLLGQGAEAFF
TRBV28,-,TRBJ1-5,-,TGTGCCAGCAGATCTGACAGGCCTACTAGCAATCAGCCCCAGCATTTT,CASRSDRPTSNQPQHF
TRBV5-1,TRBD1,TRBJ2-7,-,TGCGCCAGCAGCCCCGGACAGGGGCAATACGAGCAGTACTTC,CASSPGQGQYEQYF
TRBV14,-,TRBJ1-1,-,TGTGCCAGCAGCCCGAGGCTATCCCCCGGCACTGAAGCTTTCTTT,CASSPRLSPGTEAFF
TRBV6-5,TRBD1,TRBJ1-6,few,TGTGCCAGCAGTTACGCCGACAGGGGTACACCCCTCCACTTT,CASSYADRGTPLHF
TRBV29-1,TRBD2,TRBJ2-1,-,TGCAGCGTCACCCCAGCCCGGGCTAGCGGGAATCATGAGCAGTTCTTC,CSVTPARASGNHEQFF
TRBV30,TRBD2,TRBJ2-1,-,TGTGCCTGGAGTCCCGGACTAGCGGGAGAGGATAAGCAGTTCTTC,CAWSPGLAGEDKQFF
TRBV28,-,TRBJ2-7,-,TGTGCCAGCAGTGCGACAGCTTTTAACTACGAGCAGTACTTC,CASSATAFNYEQYF
TRBV6-1,TRBD1,TRBJ1-1,-,TGTGCCAACGGGCGAGGGGGCTATACTGAAGCTTTCTTT,CANGRGGYTEAFF
TRBV18,-,TRBJ2-1,few,TGTGCCAGCTCACCGGATCAGGGGTACAATGAGCAGTTCTTC,CASSPDQGYNEQFF
TRBV29-1,-,TRBJ1-1,few,TGCAGCGTCCCGAGAGGGAGGACCACTGAAGCTTTCTTT,CSVPRGRTTEAFF
TRBV6-1,TRBD1,TRBJ1-1,few,TGTGCCAGCAGTCTTCGGACAGGGGGAATTGAAGCTTTCTTT,CASSLRTGGIEAFF
TRBV11-2,TRBD2,TRBJ2-5,-,TGTGCCAGCAGCTTGGGGACTAGCGGGGACCAAGAGACCCAGTACTTC,CASSLGTSGDQETQYF
TRBV10-3,TRBD2,TRBJ2-3,-,TGTGCCATCAGTGAGTCACTAGCGGCGGTCACAGATACGCAGTATTTT,CAISESLAAVTDTQYF
TRBV5-1,TRBD1,TRBJ2-4,-,TGCGCCAGCAGCTTGAACCCGGGACAGGGGACCAAAAACATTCAGTACTTC,CASSLNPGQGTKNIQYF
TRBV2,-,TRBJ2-3,-,TGTGCCAGCAGTTCGAGTGATACGCAGTATTTT,CASSSSDTQYF
TRBV25-1,-,TRBJ1-5,-,TGTGCCAGCAGTGAATATGGGGGGTATCAGCCCCAGCATTTT,CASSEYGGYQPQHF
TRBV10-3,TRBD1,TRBJ1-4,-,TGTGCCATCAGTGGACGCCCGGCAGGGGGCCCGCCAACTAATGAAAAACTGTTTTTT,CAISGRPAGGPPTNEKLFF
TRBV4-3,-,TRBJ2-3,-,TGCGCCAGCAGCCAAGATGTGGGGGGGGCCGGGGCAGATACGCAGTATTTT,CASSQDVGGAGADTQYF
TRBV9,-,TRBJ2-1,-,TGTGCCAGCAGCGTTTCGGGGAATGAGCAGTTCTTC,CASSVSGNEQFF
TRBV5-1,-,TRBJ2-6,-,TGCGCCAGCACAATAAACTCTGGGGCCAACGGCCTGACTTTC,CASTINSGANGLTF